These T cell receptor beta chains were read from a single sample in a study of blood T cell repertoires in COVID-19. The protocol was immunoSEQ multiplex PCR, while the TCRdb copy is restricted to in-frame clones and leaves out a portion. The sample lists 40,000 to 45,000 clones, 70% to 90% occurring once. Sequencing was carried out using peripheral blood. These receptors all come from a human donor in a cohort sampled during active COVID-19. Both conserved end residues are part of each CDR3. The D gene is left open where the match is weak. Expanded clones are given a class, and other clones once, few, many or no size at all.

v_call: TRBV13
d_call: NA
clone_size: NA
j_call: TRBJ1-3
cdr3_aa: CASSHAGGSSGNTIYF
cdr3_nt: TGTGCCAGCAGCCATGCTGGAGGGAGCTCTGGAAACACCATATATTTT

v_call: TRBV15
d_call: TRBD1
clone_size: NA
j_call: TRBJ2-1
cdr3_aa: CATRRTGSYNEQFF
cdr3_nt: TGTGCCACCAGACGGACAGGCTCCTACAATGAGCAGTTCTTC

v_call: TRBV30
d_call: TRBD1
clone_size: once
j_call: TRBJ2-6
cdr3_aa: CAHLGSGQGGRASGANVLTF
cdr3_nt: TGTGCCCACTTAGGGTCGGGACAGGGAGGGAGGGCCTCTGGGGCCAACGTCCTGACTTTC

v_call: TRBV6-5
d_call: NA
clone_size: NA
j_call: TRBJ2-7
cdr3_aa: CASSYSYGAYEQYF
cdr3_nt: TGTGCCAGCAGTTACTCTTACGGTGCCTACGAGCAGTACTTC

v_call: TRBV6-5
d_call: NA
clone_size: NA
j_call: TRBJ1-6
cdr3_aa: CASSLKALRSPLHF
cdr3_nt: TGTGCCAGCAGTTTGAAGGCTTTGCGGTCACCCCTCCACTTT

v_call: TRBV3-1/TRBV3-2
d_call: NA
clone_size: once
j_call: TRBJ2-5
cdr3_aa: CASSFDSHQETQYF
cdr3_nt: TGTGCCAGCAGCTTCGACTCCCACCAAGAGACCCAGTACTTC

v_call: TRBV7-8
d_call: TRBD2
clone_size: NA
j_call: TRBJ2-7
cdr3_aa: CASSPQSRGGDEQYF
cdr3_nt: TGTGCCAGCAGCCCCCAGTCCCGGGGGGGCGACGAGCAGTACTTC

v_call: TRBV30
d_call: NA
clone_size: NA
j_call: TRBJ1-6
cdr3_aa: CAWSVAGFTYNSPLHF
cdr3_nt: TGTGCCTGGAGTGTAGCAGGTTTTACCTATAATTCACCCCTCCACTTT

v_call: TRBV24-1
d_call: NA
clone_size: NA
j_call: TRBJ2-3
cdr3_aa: CATSPPEGSTRDTQYF
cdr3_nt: TGTGCCACCAGTCCACCTGAGGGATCGACTAGGGATACGCAGTATTTT

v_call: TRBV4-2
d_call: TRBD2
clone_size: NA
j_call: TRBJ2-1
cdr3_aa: CASSQDPSGGVTYNEQFF
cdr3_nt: TGTGCCAGCAGCCAAGATCCGAGCGGGGGAGTTACCTACAATGAGCAGTTCTTC

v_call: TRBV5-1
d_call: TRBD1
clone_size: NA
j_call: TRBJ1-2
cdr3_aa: CASSRGTGGDYGYTF
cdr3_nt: TGCGCCAGCAGCCGGGGGACAGGGGGCGACTATGGCTACACCTTC

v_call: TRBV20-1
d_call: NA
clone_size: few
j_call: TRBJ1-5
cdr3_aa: CSASGTSGANQPQHF
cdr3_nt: TGCAGTGCTAGTGGGACTTCAGGGGCCAACCAGCCCCAGCATTTT

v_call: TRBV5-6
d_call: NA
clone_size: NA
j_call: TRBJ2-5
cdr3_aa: CASSWTVSETQYF
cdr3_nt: TGTGCCAGCAGCTGGACAGTCTCAGAGACCCAGTACTTC